This T cell receptor (beta chain) derives from a study of blood T cell repertoires in COVID-19. Background on the study: COVID-19 samples from acute and convalescent phases originated in the United States, Italy and Spain. T cells, B-cell-depleted T cells, or PBMCs supplied cDNA or gDNA.

Germline V CDR1 and CDR2: SGDLS, YYNGEE. With 4 bases clipped from V and 4 bases from J, the junction kept 8 bases outside the gene matches. The CDR3 has 15 amino acids. Methods used by the authors: Scientists estimated how many nucleated cells there were by amplifying reference gene primers. Sequenced by immunoSEQ multiplex PCR; TCRdb stores in-frame clones only, minus some. Clonal size and the V and J genes are those of that table, whereas D and trimming came from the DNA. The sample lists roughly 380,000 clones, around 89% occurring once. The clonotype originates from a woman between 40 and 50 years old with COVID-19, enrolled during active disease. Sequencing was carried out using peripheral blood. The rearrangement links TRBV9 to TRBJ1-2; 9 positions match TRBD1. Here the CDR3 reads CASSSRDRAAYGYTF. CDR3 coding DNA: TGTGCCAGCAGCAGCCGGGACAGGGCTGCCTATGGCTACACCTTC.